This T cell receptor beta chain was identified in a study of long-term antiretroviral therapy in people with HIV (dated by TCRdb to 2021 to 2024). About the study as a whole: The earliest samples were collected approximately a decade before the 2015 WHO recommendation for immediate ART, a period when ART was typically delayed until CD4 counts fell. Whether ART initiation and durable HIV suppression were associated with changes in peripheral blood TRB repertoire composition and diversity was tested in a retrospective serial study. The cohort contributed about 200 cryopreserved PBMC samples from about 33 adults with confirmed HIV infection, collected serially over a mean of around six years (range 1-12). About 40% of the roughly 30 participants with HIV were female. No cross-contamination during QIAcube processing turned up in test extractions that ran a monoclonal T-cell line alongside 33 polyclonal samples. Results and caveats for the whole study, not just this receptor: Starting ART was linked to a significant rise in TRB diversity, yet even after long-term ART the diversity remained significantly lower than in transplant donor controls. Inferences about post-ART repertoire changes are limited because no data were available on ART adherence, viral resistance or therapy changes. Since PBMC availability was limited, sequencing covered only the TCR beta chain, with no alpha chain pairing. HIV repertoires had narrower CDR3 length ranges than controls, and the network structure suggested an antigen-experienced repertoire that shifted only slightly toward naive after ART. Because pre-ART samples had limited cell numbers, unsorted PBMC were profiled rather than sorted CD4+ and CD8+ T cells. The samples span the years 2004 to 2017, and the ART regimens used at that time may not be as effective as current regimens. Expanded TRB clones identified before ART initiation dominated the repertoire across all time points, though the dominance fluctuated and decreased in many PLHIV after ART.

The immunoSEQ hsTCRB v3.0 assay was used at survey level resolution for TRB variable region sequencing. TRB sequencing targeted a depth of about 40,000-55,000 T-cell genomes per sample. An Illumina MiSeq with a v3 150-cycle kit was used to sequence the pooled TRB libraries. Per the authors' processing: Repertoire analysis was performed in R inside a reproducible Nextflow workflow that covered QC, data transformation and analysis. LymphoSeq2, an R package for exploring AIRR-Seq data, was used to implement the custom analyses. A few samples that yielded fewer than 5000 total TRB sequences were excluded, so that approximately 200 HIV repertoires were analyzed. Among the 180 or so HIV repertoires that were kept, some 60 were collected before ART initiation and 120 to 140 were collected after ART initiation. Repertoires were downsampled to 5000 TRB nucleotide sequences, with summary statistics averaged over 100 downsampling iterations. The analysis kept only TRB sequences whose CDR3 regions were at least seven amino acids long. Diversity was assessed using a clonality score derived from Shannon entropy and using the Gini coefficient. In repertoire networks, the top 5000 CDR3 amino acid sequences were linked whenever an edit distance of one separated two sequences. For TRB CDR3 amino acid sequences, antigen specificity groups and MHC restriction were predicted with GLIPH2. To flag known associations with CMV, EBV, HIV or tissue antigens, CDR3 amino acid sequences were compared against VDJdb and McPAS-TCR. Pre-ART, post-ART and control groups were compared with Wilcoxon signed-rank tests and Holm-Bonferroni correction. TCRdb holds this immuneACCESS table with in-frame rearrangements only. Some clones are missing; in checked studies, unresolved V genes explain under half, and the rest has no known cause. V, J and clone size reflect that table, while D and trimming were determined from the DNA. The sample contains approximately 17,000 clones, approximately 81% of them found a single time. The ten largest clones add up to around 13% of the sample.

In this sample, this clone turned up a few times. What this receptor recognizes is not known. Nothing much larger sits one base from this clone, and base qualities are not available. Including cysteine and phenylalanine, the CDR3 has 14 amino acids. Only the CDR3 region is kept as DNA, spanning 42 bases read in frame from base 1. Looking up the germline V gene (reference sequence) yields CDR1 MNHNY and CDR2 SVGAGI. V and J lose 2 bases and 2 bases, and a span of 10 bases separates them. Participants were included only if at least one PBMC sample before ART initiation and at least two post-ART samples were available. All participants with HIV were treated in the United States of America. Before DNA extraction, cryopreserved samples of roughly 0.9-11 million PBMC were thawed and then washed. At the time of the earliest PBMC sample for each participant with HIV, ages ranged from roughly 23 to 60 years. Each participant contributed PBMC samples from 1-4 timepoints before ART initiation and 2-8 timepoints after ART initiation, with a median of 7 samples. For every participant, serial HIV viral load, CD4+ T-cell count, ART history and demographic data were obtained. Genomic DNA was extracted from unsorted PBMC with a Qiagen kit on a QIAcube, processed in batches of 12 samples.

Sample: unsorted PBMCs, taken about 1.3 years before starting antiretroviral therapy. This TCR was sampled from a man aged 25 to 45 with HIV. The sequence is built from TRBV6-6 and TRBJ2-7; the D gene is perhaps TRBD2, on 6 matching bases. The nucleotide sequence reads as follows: TGTGCCAGCAGTTACCGGGCGGGACCCTACGAGCAGTACTTC. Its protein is CASSYRAGPYEQYF.